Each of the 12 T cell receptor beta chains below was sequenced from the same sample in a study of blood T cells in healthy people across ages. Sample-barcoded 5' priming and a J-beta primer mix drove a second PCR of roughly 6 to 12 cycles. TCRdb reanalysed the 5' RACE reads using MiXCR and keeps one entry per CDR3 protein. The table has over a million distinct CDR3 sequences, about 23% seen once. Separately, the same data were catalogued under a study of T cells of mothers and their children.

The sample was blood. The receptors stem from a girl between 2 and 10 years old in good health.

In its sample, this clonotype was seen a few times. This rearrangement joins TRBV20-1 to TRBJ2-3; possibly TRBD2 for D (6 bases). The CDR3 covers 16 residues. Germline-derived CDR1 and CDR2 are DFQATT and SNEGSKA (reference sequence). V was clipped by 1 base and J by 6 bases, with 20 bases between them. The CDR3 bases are TGCAGTGCTAGAGTCTCCTCGGGGAGGTATCTGGATACGCAGTATTTT. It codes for CSARVSSGRYLDTQYF.

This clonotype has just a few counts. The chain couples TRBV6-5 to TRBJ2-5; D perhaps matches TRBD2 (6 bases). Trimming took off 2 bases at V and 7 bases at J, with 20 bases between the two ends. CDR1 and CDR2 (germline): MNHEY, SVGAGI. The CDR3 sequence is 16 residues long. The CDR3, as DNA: TGTGCCAGCAGTTACGGTGGGGGGACGGCCTTAGGGACCCAGTACTTC. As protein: CASSYGGGTALGTQYF.

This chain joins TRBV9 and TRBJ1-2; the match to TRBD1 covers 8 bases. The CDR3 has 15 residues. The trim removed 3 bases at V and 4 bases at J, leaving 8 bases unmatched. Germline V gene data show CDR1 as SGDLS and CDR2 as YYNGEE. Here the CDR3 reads CASSATGQVFYGYTF. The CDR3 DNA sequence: TGTGCCAGCAGCGCGACGGGACAGGTCTTCTATGGCTACACCTTC.

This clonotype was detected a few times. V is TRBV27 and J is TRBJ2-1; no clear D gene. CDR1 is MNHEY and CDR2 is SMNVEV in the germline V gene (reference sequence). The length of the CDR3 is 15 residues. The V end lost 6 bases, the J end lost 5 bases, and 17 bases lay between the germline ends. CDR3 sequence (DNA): TGTGCCAGCAGCCCCCCCGGTTATGATGACAATGAGCAGTTCTTC. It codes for CASSPPGYDDNEQFF.

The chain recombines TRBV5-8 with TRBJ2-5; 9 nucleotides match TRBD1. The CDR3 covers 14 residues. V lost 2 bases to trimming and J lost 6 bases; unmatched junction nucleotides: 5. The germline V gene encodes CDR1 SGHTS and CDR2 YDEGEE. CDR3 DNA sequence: TGTGCCAGCAGCTTACAGGGGGCGCGGAAGACCCAGTACTTC. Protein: CASSLQGARKTQYF. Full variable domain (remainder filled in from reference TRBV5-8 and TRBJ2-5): EAGVTQSPTHLIKTRGQQATLRCSPISGHTSVYWYQQALGLGLQFLLWYDEGEERNRGNFPPRFSGRQFPNYSSELNVNALELEDSALYLCASSLQGARKTQYFGPGTRLLVL.

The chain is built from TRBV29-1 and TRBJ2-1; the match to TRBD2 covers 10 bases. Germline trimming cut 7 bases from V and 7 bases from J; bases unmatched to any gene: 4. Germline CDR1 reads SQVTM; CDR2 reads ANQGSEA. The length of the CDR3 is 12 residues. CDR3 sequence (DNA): TGCAGCGGCGGGACTAGCGATAATGAGCAGTTCTTC. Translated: CSGGTSDNEQFF.

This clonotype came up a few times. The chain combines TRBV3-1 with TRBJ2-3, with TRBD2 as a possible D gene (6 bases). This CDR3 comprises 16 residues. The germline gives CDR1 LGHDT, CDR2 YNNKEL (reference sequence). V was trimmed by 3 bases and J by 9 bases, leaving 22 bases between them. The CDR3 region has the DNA TGTGCCAGCAGCCAGGAAACCAGCGGGCGACGCTTGACGCAGTATTTT. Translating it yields CASSQETSGRRLTQYF.

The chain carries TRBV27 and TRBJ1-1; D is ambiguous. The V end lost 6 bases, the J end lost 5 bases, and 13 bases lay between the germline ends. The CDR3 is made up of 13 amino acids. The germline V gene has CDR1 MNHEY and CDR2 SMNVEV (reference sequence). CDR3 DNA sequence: TGTGCCAGCAGCGTCGGGAGTGGAACTGAAGCTTTCTTT. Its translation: CASSVGSGTEAFF.

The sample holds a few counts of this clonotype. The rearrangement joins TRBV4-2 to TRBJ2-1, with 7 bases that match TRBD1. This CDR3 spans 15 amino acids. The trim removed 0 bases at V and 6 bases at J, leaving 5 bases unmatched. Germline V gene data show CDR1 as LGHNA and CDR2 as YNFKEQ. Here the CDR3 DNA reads TGTGCCAGCAGCCAAGATGTGACAGGGCTCAATGAGCAGTTCTTC. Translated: CASSQDVTGLNEQFF.

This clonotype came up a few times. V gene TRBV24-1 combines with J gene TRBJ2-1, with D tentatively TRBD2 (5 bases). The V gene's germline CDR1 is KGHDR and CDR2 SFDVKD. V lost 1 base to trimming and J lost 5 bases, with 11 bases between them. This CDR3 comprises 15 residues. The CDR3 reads CATSDLEMRDNEQFF. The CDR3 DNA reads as TGTGCCACCAGTGATTTAGAGATGAGGGACAATGAGCAGTTCTTC.

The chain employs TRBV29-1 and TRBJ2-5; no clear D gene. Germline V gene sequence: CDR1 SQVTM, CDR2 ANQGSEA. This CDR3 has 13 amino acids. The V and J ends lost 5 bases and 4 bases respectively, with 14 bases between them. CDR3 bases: TGCAGCGTTTGCTGGTTTGAGGCAGAGACCCAGTACTTC. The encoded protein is CSVCWFEAETQYF. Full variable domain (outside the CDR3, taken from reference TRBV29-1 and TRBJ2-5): SAVISQKPSRDICQRGTSLTIQCQVDSQVTMMFWYRQQPGQSLTLIATANQGSEATYESGFVIDKFPISRPNLTFSTLTVSNMSPEDSSIYLCSVCWFEAETQYFGPGTRLLVL.

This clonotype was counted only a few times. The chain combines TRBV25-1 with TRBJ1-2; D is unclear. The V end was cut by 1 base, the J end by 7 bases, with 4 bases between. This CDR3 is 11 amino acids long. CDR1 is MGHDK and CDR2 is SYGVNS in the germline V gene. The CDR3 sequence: CASSESGGYTF. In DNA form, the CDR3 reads TGTGCCAGCAGTGAATCGGGTGGCTACACCTTC.